Listed here are 18 T cell receptor beta chains from one sample, sequenced in a study of blood T cell repertoires in COVID-19. TCRdb's copy holds only in-frame clones and misses some; the assay was immunoSEQ multiplex PCR. Of 150,000 to 200,000 clones detected, under 80% appear once; the ten largest clones hold 17%. Material: PBMCs or T cells enriched from blood (not recorded which). The receptors here all came from a woman aged 45-65 years with acute COVID-19.

This rearrangement joins TRBV6-5 to TRBJ1-2; D gene ambiguous. This CDR3 contains 13 residues. V lost 2 bases and J lost 8, with 12 bases in between. Looked up from germline, CDR1 is MNHEY and CDR2 is SVGAGI. The DNA for the CDR3 is TGTGCCAGCAGTTACGTCCCGGCGGGAGGCTACACCTTC. Its protein product is CASSYVPAGGYTF.

The chain employs TRBV5-4 and TRBJ1-6, with D possibly matching TRBD1 (5 bases). The CDR3 runs 16 residues. Deletions cut 4 bases from V and 0 bases from J, with 11 bases between. Per germline, CDR1 SGHNT and CDR2 YYREEE (reference sequence). CDR3 residues: CASSGGGSSYNSPLHF. The CDR3 DNA follows: TGTGCCAGCAGCGGGGGGGGGAGCTCCTATAATTCACCCCTCCACTTT.

This clone has a handful of counts. The V call is TRBV5-1, the J call TRBJ2-1; 11 bases agree with TRBD1. The J segment lost 6 bases and the V segment lost 0 bases, leaving 2 bases of the junction unmatched. The CDR3 runs 15 residues. Looked up from germline, CDR1 is SGHRS and CDR2 is YFSETQ. As DNA, the CDR3 is TGCGCCAGCAGCTTGGGCGGGACAGGGGGCAATGAGCAGTTCTTC. The encoded protein is CASSLGGTGGNEQFF.

This clone occurred a few times. The chain joins TRBV27 to TRBJ1-4; D is perhaps TRBD1 (6 bases). This CDR3 has 14 amino acids. Trimming cost V 3 bases and J 5 bases, with 10 bases left between them. Germline CDR1 reads MNHEY; CDR2 reads SMNVEV (reference sequence). The CDR3 coding sequence is TGTGCCAGCAGTTTTGGACAGAGAAATGAAAAACTGTTTTTT. Translated: CASSFGQRNEKLFF.

This chain connects TRBV5-4 to TRBJ1-3; 7 bases agree with TRBD1. Per germline, CDR1 SGHNT and CDR2 YYREEE (reference sequence). V dropped 6 bases and J dropped 0; count of bases not matched to a gene: 6. The CDR3 length is 15 residues. The CDR3 DNA is TGTGCCAGCACATCAGGGACAGACTCTGGAAACACCATATATTTT. This gives the protein CASTSGTDSGNTIYF.

The chain uses TRBV2 and TRBJ2-5, with TRBD2 matching over 9 bases. Per germline, CDR1 SNHLY and CDR2 FYNNEI. The CDR3 spans 15 residues. J gave up 4 bases and V 4 bases, and 7 bases lay outside the gene matches. CDR3 region: CASSGAGGPVETQYF. The CDR3 DNA sequence: TGTGCCAGCAGTGGGGCGGGGGGGCCGGTAGAGACCCAGTACTTC.

The chain links TRBV28 to TRBJ2-6; D ambiguous. The CDR3 consists of 15 residues. V was shortened by 2 bases and J by 2 bases, with 7 bases between the two germline ends. Per the germline V gene, CDR1 is MDHEN and CDR2 is SYDVKM. CDR3 DNA: TGTGCCAGCAGTTTAGTTCAGACTGGGGCCAACGTCCTGACTTTC. This codes for CASSLVQTGANVLTF.

The V call is TRBV5-4, the J call TRBJ2-5; the D gene is possibly TRBD1 (7 bases). CDR1 and CDR2 (germline): SGHNT, YYREEE (reference sequence). The CDR3 contains 16 residues. The V end was cut by 3 bases, the J end by 0 bases, with 15 bases between. The DNA of the CDR3 is TGTGCCAGCAGCTCCCCCCCAGGGGGGAACCAAGAGACCCAGTACTTC. This sequence encodes CASSSPPGGNQETQYF.

The chain carries TRBV7-2 and TRBJ2-3; 9 nucleotides agree with TRBD2. Trimming removed 5 bases from V and 0 bases from J; junction bases left unmatched: 6. This CDR3 comprises 16 residues. CDR1 and CDR2 (germline): SGHTA, FQGNSA. The CDR3 DNA is TGTGCCAGCAGCCCAGGGGGACTAGCAAGCACAGATACGCAGTATTTT. Translated: CASSPGGLASTDTQYF.

V is TRBV3-1 (or the pseudogene TRBV3-2) and J is TRBJ1-1; maybe TRBD1 (6 bases). CDR1 and CDR2 (germline): LGHDT, YNNKEL (reference sequence). The CDR3 consists of 13 residues. Trimming took 1 base from V and 7 from J, leaving 10 bases between them. CDR3 nucleotide sequence: TGTGCCAGCAGCCAAGGGACAGACCTTGAAGCTTTCTTT. It specifies CASSQGTDLEAFF.

The gene calls are TRBV7-6 and TRBJ1-5; 8 nucleotides line up with TRBD1. V lost 3 bases and J lost 5; bases outside the gene matches: 6. The CDR3 has 15 amino acids. The germline V gene has CDR1 SGHVS and CDR2 FNYEAQ. The chain's CDR3 is CASSFGQGGDQPQHF. DNA for the CDR3: TGTGCCAGCAGCTTTGGACAGGGAGGAGATCAGCCCCAGCATTTT.

This clone was counted a single time. The CDR3 spells CASSLQSRPGNTIYF. The DNA of the CDR3 is TGTGCCAGCAGCTTACAAAGCCGCCCTGGAAACACCATATATTTT. This chain joins TRBV7-2 and TRBJ1-3; no definite D call. V was pared by 2 bases and J by 2 bases, with 10 bases between. This CDR3 is built from 15 residues. CDR1 and CDR2 (germline): SGHTA, FQGNSA.

The J gene is TRBJ1-2, the V gene TRBV27, with D maybe TRBD1 (6 bases). The V end was cut by 2 bases, the J end by 4 bases, with 8 bases between. CDR1 is MNHEY and CDR2 is SMNVEV in the germline V gene (reference sequence). The CDR3 contains 13 residues. CDR3 in DNA: TGTGCCAGCAGTTTAACACAGGGCTATGGCTACACCTTC. This encodes CASSLTQGYGYTF.

The J gene is TRBJ2-5, the V gene TRBV10-1; 9 nucleotides line up with TRBD1. V lost 8 bases, J lost 10 bases, and 5 bases stayed unmatched. This CDR3 region has 11 residues. The germline gives CDR1 WNHNN, CDR2 SYGVQD (reference sequence). The CDR3 nucleotides are TGCGCCAGCTGGACAGGGGAAGACCAGTACTTC. It codes for CASWTGEDQYF.

CDR3 coding DNA: TGTGCCAGAATCGACAGGGAAACCGGGGAGCTGTTTTTT. The encoded protein is CARIDRETGELFF. This chain connects TRBV9 to TRBJ2-2; 7 nucleotides line up with TRBD1. The CDR3 is 13 residues long. CDR1 is SGDLS and CDR2 is YYNGEE in the germline V gene. The V segment lost 8 bases and the J segment 5 bases; nucleotides outside the gene matches: 6.

The genes are TRBV5-8 and TRBJ2-7; 9 bases agree with TRBD1. V shed 6 bases, J shed 11 bases, and the junction held 12 bases outside the gene matches. The CDR3 covers 13 residues. Germline CDR1 SGHTS, CDR2 YDEGEE. CDR3 amino acids: CASKKQGAAVEYV. DNA of the CDR3: TGTGCCAGCAAAAAACAGGGGGCAGCCGTCGAGTACGTC.

This clone was recorded at least ten times. The CDR3 bases are TGTGCCAGCAGCGGGACACATAATAGCAATCAGCCCCAGCATTTT. Translating gives CASSGTHNSNQPQHF. The chain carries TRBV19 and TRBJ1-5; D possibly corresponds to TRBD1 (6 bases). The CDR3 length is 15 residues. Germline V CDR1 and CDR2: LNHDA, SQIVND (reference sequence). V was clipped by 9 bases and J by 0 bases, with 15 bases between them. The variable domain in full, completed from reference TRBV19 and TRBJ1-5, reads DGGITQSPKYLFRKEGQNVTLSCEQNLNHDAMYWYRQDPGQGLRLIYYSQIVNDFQKGDIAEGYSVSREKKESFPLTVTSAQKNPTAFYLCASSGTHNSNQPQHFGDGTRLSIL.

The chain couples TRBV5-6 to TRBJ1-1, with D maybe TRBD1 (5 bases). This CDR3 comprises 14 residues. The germline V gene has CDR1 SGHDT and CDR2 YYEEEE. Trimming shortened V by 0 bases and J by 0 bases, and 6 bases separated the two germline ends. This CDR3 reads CASSLARVNTEAFF. In DNA form, the CDR3 reads TGTGCCAGCAGCTTGGCCAGGGTGAACACTGAAGCTTTCTTT.